This T cell receptor (beta chain) stems from a study of blood T cell repertoires in COVID-19. Whole-study context: Samples came from the United States, Italy and Spain, spanning acute and convalescent COVID-19.

Authors' processing steps: For nucleated cells, counts were estimated from reference gene primer amplification. Libraries were prepared by immunoSEQ multiplex PCR; TCRdb keeps only in-frame clonotypes and omits some of them. The V and J calls and clone size are taken from that table; D and trimming were inferred from the DNA. The table has around 40,000 clones, around 85% seen once. This CDR3 is 16 amino acids long. The V segment lost 5 bases and the J segment 4 bases; nucleotides outside the gene matches: 11. Germline CDR1 and CDR2: LNHDA and SQIVND (reference sequence). The sample consisted of peripheral blood. The TCR sequence derives from a human donor in a cohort sampled during active COVID-19. The rearrangement joins TRBV19 to TRBJ1-5; 7 nucleotides agree with TRBD1. This CDR3 reads CASSPASGTANQPQHF. The DNA of the CDR3 is TGTGCCAGTAGTCCAGCCTCCGGGACAGCAAATCAGCCCCAGCATTTT.